This T cell receptor (beta chain) was sequenced during a study of T cells in Graves' hyperthyroidism and ophthalmopathy. The study, taken as a whole, reports: Ophthalmopathy onset followed model prediction by a median approximately six months.

The study based diagnoses on clinical symptoms, serum thyroxine and TRAb, thyroid ultrasound and orbital computed tomography. RNA transcripts gave rise to amplified TCR beta CDR3 regions. The TCR CDR3 was amplified in a first-round RT-PCR using the HTBI primer set. From the multiplex PCR reads, TCRdb called clonotypes with MiXCR, one entry per CDR3 protein. The sample includes 250,000 to 300,000 distinct CDR3 sequences, around a fifth of them seen just once. Germline V gene data show CDR1 as SEHNR and CDR2 as FQNEAQ (reference sequence). The trim removed 5 bases at V and 6 bases at J, leaving 6 bases unmatched. The CDR3 length is 13 residues. A note on this clonotype: What it recognizes is unknown.

This receptor was taken from a man aged 45 to 65 with Graves' ophthalmopathy. Sequencing was performed on blood. This chain uses TRBV7-9 with TRBJ1-1, with 7 nucleotides matching TRBD1. Here the CDR3 reads CASSPRQGPEAFF. DNA of the CDR3: TGTGCCAGCAGCCCTAGACAGGGCCCTGAAGCTTTCTTT.